The 27 T cell receptor beta chains in this list originate from one sample, sequenced in a study of T-cell reconstitution after alpha-beta-depleted transplantation in children. Preparation of the TCRbeta library used unique molecular identifiers. TCRdb ran MiXCR on the PCR reads and lists one entry per CDR3 protein. Among approximately 390,000 distinct CDR3 sequences listed, about a tenth were seen once. This specimen was PBMCs from the stem cell graft donor, taken from the stem cell graft. The receptor source for this set is a human donor who donated a stem cell graft to a child with acute myeloid leukemia.

The chain employs TRBV6-1 and TRBJ2-7; the D gene is possibly TRBD1 (5 bases). The CDR3 length is 14 residues. CDR1 MNHNS and CDR2 SASEGT come from the germline V gene. V lost 4 bases, J lost 2 bases, and 12 bases lay in between. CDR3 nucleotides: TGTGCCAGCAGTGTCTCAGGGTCGACCTACGAGCAGTACTTC. Amino acids: CASSVSGSTYEQYF.

In this sample, this clonotype turned up many times. V usage is TRBV9 and J usage is TRBJ1-1; D unclear. The CDR3 sequence is 16 residues long. Between the trimmed V and J ends, which lost 0 bases and 5 bases, there was a span of 17 bases. Germline CDR1 and CDR2: SGDLS and YYNGEE. The DNA of the CDR3 is TGTGCCAGCAGCGTAGTGAATAGGGCCTGGGAAACTGAAGCTTTCTTT. Its protein is CASSVVNRAWETEAFF.

This clonotype was counted at least ten times. The chain links TRBV5-1 to TRBJ2-2, with D hard to call. V lost 1 base, J lost 1 base, and 5 bases lay in between. There are 14 residues in the CDR3. CDR1 SGHRS and CDR2 YFSETQ come from the germline V gene. CDR3 DNA: TGCGCCAGCAGCTTGTACCAGAACACCGGGGAGCTGTTTTTT. Protein sequence: CASSLYQNTGELFF.

This chain joins TRBV12-3 or TRBV12-4 and TRBJ1-5, with D possibly being TRBD1 (5 bases). The CDR3 totals 14 residues. The V gene lost 2 bases and the J gene lost 4 bases, with 9 bases spanning the gap. The CDR3 nucleotides are TGTGCCAGCAGTTTAAACAGGCCTAATCAGCCCCAGCATTTT. This translates into CASSLNRPNQPQHF.

The chain joins TRBV30 to TRBJ1-3; TRBD1 matches at 7 bases. V was clipped by 4 bases and J by 2 bases; unmatched bases: 11. Germline V gene lookup returns CDR1 GTSNPN and CDR2 SVGIG (reference sequence). The CDR3 consists of 16 residues. CDR3 bases: TGTGCCTGGAATCTCCTCGCCGGGACAGCTGGAAACACCATATATTTT. This encodes CAWNLLAGTAGNTIYF.

For this clonotype: A much bigger clone sits one base away, suggesting this may be a read error. V gene TRBV5-1 combines with J gene TRBJ2-1, with D uncertain. The CDR3 covers 16 residues. The germline V gene encodes CDR1 SGHRS and CDR2 YFSETQ. The CDR3 region is CVSSLALGSAYNEQFF. The CDR3 DNA is TGCGTCAGCAGCTTGGCTCTGGGATCGGCCTACAATGAGCAGTTCTTC.

The chain recombines TRBV20-1 with TRBJ2-1, with TRBD2 matching over 8 bases. The germline V gene has CDR1 DFQATT and CDR2 SNEGSKA (reference sequence). This CDR3 region has 15 residues. After removal of 0 bases from V and 4 bases from J, the junction contained 5 bases not matched to a gene. Written as DNA, the CDR3 is TGCAGTGCTAGAGATCACAAGCGGGAGTACAATGAGCAGTTCTTC. The encoded protein is CSARDHKREYNEQFF.

The chain couples TRBV20-1 to TRBJ1-6; TRBD1 aligns across 7 bases. V lost 4 bases and J lost 8; bases outside the gene matches: 11. Germline V gives CDR1 DFQATT, CDR2 SNEGSKA (reference sequence). The CDR3 sequence is 15 residues long. The CDR3 loop reads CSATGQHSGDSPLHF. CDR3 sequence (DNA): TGCAGTGCTACGGGACAGCACTCAGGGGATTCACCCCTCCACTTT.

This clonotype was picked up many times. This chain connects TRBV7-9 to TRBJ2-7; D is uncertain. Trimming pared 5 bases from V and 2 bases from J, leaving 4 bases between. CDR3 length equals 11 residues. Germline loops: CDR1 SEHNR, CDR2 FQNEAQ (reference sequence). In DNA form, the CDR3 reads TGTGCCAGCAGCACGGCCTACGAGCAGTACTTC. Its translation: CASSTAYEQYF.

V gene TRBV11-2 combines with J gene TRBJ2-3, with 8 bases aligning to TRBD2. With V trimmed by 3 bases and J by 4 bases, 15 bases remained unmatched. This CDR3 has 18 residues. CDR1 is SGHAT and CDR2 is FQNNGV in the germline V gene. CDR3 coding DNA: TGTGCCAGCAGCTTGAGGGGCCCGAAACTAGCGGTAGCAGATACGCAGTATTTT. Protein sequence: CASSLRGPKLAVADTQYF.

V usage is TRBV29-1 and J usage is TRBJ1-1, with D possibly TRBD1 on 6 matching bases. Germline-derived CDR1 and CDR2 are SQVTM and ANQGSEA. The length of the CDR3 is 11 residues. V was shortened by 8 bases and J by 5 bases, with 12 bases between the two germline ends. In DNA, the CDR3 is TGCAGCATTCAGGGGAAGACTGAAGCTTTCTTT. Translating it yields CSIQGKTEAFF.

The chain combines TRBV6-1 with TRBJ1-3; D is perhaps TRBD1 (5 bases). Between the trimmed V and J ends, which lost 5 bases and 2 bases, there was a span of 10 bases. Germline V lookup: CDR1 MNHNS, CDR2 SASEGT. The CDR3 covers 14 residues. In DNA, the CDR3 is TGTGCCAGCAGTCGTCGGGGGACTGGAAACACCATATATTTT. Residues: CASSRRGTGNTIYF.

As to this clonotype: A much larger clone lies one base from this, so it may be a read error. The chain links TRBV12-5 to TRBJ2-1; D not certain. Trimming removed 1 base at V and 5 bases at J, with 9 bases between. The CDR3 covers 14 residues. The germline CDR1 and CDR2 sequences are LGHNT and FRNRAP. CDR3 in amino acids: CASGLAGINNEQFF. The CDR3 DNA reads as TGTGCTAGTGGTTTGGCTGGGATTAACAATGAGCAGTTCTTC.

The V call is TRBV2, the J call TRBJ1-1; TRBD1 aligns across 8 bases. The CDR3 is 11 amino acids. The V segment lost 6 bases and the J segment 10 bases; nucleotides outside the gene matches: 4. Germline CDR1 is SNHLY and CDR2 is FYNNEI. DNA for the CDR3: TGTGCCAGCAGATGGACAGGGCGAGCTTTCTTT. Its translation is CASRWTGRAFF.

This clonotype was detected a few times. V usage is TRBV15 and J usage is TRBJ2-1; 7 bases fit TRBD2. This CDR3 is built from 15 residues. Germline trimming cut 1 base from V and 7 bases from J; bases unmatched to any gene: 7. Germline V CDR1 and CDR2: LNHNV, YYDKDF (reference sequence). CDR3 sequence reads: CATSRGTRSGNEQFF. CDR3 DNA sequence: TGTGCCACCAGCAGAGGGACTAGGTCTGGTAATGAGCAGTTCTTC.

The chain recombines TRBV7-9 with TRBJ2-5; D ambiguous. Between the trimmed V and J ends, which lost 1 base and 5 bases, there was a span of 8 bases. Germline assignment: CDR1 SEHNR and CDR2 FQNEAQ (reference sequence). The CDR3 consists of 13 residues. CDR3: CASSLGAVETQYF. The CDR3 coding sequence is TGTGCCAGCAGCTTAGGAGCCGTGGAGACCCAGTACTTC.

In its sample, this clonotype was seen many times. The chain uses TRBV15 and TRBJ2-7, with TRBD2 matching over 7 bases. From germline, CDR1 is LNHNV and CDR2 YYDKDF (reference sequence). The CDR3 contains 20 residues. J gave up 3 bases and V 0 bases, and 20 bases lay outside the gene matches. The CDR3 here is CATSRDPSVAGVGYSYEQYF. The CDR3 DNA follows: TGTGCCACCAGCAGAGACCCCTCAGTGGCGGGAGTTGGCTATAGCTACGAGCAGTACTTC.

The chain uses TRBV20-1 and TRBJ1-5; possibly TRBD1 for D (6 bases). The CDR3 is made up of 13 amino acids. Per the germline V gene, CDR1 is DFQATT and CDR2 is SNEGSKA (reference sequence). V was trimmed by 6 bases and J by 7 bases, leaving 16 bases between them. CDR3 residues: CSAKNREGQPQHF. Here the CDR3 DNA reads TGCAGTGCAAAAAACAGGGAGGGGCAGCCCCAGCATTTT.

This chain links TRBV5-6 with TRBJ1-2; D call uncertain. The V gene's germline CDR1 is SGHDT and CDR2 YYEEEE. The CDR3 is made up of 11 amino acids. V was clipped by 2 bases and J by 5 bases, with 4 bases between them. In DNA, the CDR3 is TGTGCCAGCAGCTTAAGATATGGCTACACCTTC. As protein: CASSLRYGYTF.

The J gene is TRBJ1-3, the V gene TRBV29-1; TRBD1 is a possible D gene (5 bases). CDR1 SQVTM and CDR2 ANQGSEA come from the germline V gene. Trimming cost V 6 bases and J 0 bases, with 15 bases left between them. The CDR3 has 15 amino acids. This CDR3 reads CSVLGHPVSGNTIYF. CDR3 DNA sequence: TGCAGCGTCCTCGGACACCCAGTCTCTGGAAACACCATATATTTT. Drawing the rest from reference TRBV29-1 and TRBJ1-3, the complete variable domain is SAVISQKPSRDICQRGTSLTIQCQVDSQVTMMFWYRQQPGQSLTLIATANQGSEATYESGFVIDKFPISRPNLTFSTLTVSNMSPEDSSIYLCSVLGHPVSGNTIYFGEGSWLTVV.

This clonotype was recorded at least ten times. The chain is built from TRBV11-2 and TRBJ2-3; tentative D call: TRBD2 (5 bases). The CDR3 has 16 amino acids. Trimming left V 0 bases short and J 0 bases short, with 10 bases between. Germline CDR1 is SGHAT and CDR2 is FQNNGV. Written as DNA, the CDR3 is TGTGCCAGCAGCTTAGATGGGAGTCATAGCACAGATACGCAGTATTTT. Amino acid sequence: CASSLDGSHSTDTQYF.

This clonotype was seen repeatedly, ten times or more. The V gene is TRBV28, the J gene TRBJ2-7; a possible D gene is TRBD1 (5 bases). In germline, CDR1 is MDHEN, CDR2 SYDVKM. V was pared by 2 bases and J by 7 bases, with 15 bases between. The CDR3 has 14 amino acids. The CDR3 is CASSLPVSSGEQYF. The CDR3 DNA reads TGTGCCAGCAGTTTACCGGTCTCTTCAGGGGAGCAGTACTTC.

V and J are TRBV29-1 and TRBJ2-7; D remains ambiguous. Germline CDR1 SQVTM, CDR2 ANQGSEA. Trimming removed 7 bases from V and 0 bases from J, with 13 bases in between. The CDR3 has 13 residues. DNA for the CDR3: TGCAGCGCCGTCCAGGCTAGCTCCTACGAGCAGTACTTC. This encodes CSAVQASSYEQYF.

The V gene is TRBV9, the J gene TRBJ2-1; D is ambiguous. The CDR3 totals 14 residues. Per germline, CDR1 SGDLS and CDR2 YYNGEE. V was trimmed by 0 bases and J by 3 bases, leaving 7 bases between them. The CDR3 reads CASSVGRFYNEQFF. The CDR3 coding sequence is TGTGCCAGCAGCGTAGGCCGGTTCTACAATGAGCAGTTCTTC.

This clonotype was seen ten or more times. The rearrangement uses TRBV10-3 and TRBJ2-7, with 8 positions matching TRBD1. Trimming took 7 bases from V and 0 from J; bases not matched to a gene: 8. Germline V lookup: CDR1 ENHRY, CDR2 SYGVKD. The CDR3 totals 15 residues. The CDR3, as DNA: TGTGCCATCAAAAAGGACAGGGAAAGCTCCTACGAGCAGTACGTC. Translated, it gives CAIKKDRESSYEQYV.

This clonotype was counted many times. The rearrangement joins TRBV20-1 to TRBJ2-1; 8 nucleotides align to TRBD2. Per the germline V gene, CDR1 is DFQATT and CDR2 is SNEGSKA (reference sequence). The CDR3 sequence is 15 residues long. The trim removed 6 bases at V and 1 base at J, leaving 8 bases unmatched. The CDR3 spells CSATPQRGSYNEQFF. CDR3 in DNA: TGCAGTGCCACCCCGCAGCGGGGGTCCTACAATGAGCAGTTCTTC.

This clonotype showed up just a few times. This chain connects TRBV5-6 to TRBJ2-2, with 7 bases identical to TRBD1. This CDR3 is 15 amino acids long. Germline CDR1 is SGHDT and CDR2 is YYEEEE. V gave up 3 bases and J gave up 2 bases; unmatched junction bases: 4. Here the CDR3 reads CASSSWDRNTGELFF. Written as DNA, the CDR3 is TGTGCCAGCAGCTCATGGGACAGAAACACCGGGGAGCTGTTTTTT. Full variable domain (remainder filled in from reference TRBV5-6 and TRBJ2-2): DAGVTQSPTHLIKTRGQQVTLRCSPKSGHDTVSWYQQALGQGPQFIFQYYEEEERQRGNFPDRFSGHQFPNYSSELNVNALLLGDSALYLCASSSWDRNTGELFFGEGSRLTVL.